Listed below are T cell receptor beta chains from one sample, sequenced in a study of radiation and T cells in renal cell carcinoma. Assay: immunoSEQ multiplex PCR; the TCRdb copy retains only in-frame clones and omits some. Found here are about 130,000 clones, 81% of them singletons; the top ten hold roughly 5%. The sample was blood, taken from a patient whose treatment included radiotherapy and nephrectomy. These receptors were collected from a man between 45 and 60 years old with renal cell carcinoma. The CDR3 runs from the conserved cysteine through the conserved F or W. D genes are given only for firm matches. Clone size appears in some rows only: once, few, many, or a class for an expanded clone.

abundance	len	d_gene	j_gene	v_gene	CDR3aa	CDR3nt
-	13	-	TRBJ2-1	TRBV5-8	CASSWGARVGQFF	TGTGCCAGCAGCTGGGGAGCTCGGGTTGGGCAGTTCTTC
-	15	-	TRBJ1-3	TRBV10-1	CASASLGGSGNTIYF	TGCGCCAGCGCTTCGCTCGGGGGCTCTGGAAACACCATATATTTT
-	17	-	TRBJ1-3	TRBV4-2	CASSQVYSGSSGNTIYF	TGTGCCAGCAGCCAAGTATACTCGGGGAGCTCTGGAAACACCATATATTTT
few	12	-	TRBJ2-7	TRBV14	CASGETSYEQYF	TGTGCCAGCGGGGAAACTTCCTACGAGCAGTACTTC
-	14	-	TRBJ2-5	TRBV16	CASSQSPGQPHQYF	TGTGCCAGCAGCCAATCCCCCGGCCAGCCCCACCAGTACTTC
-	14	TRBD1	TRBJ1-4	TRBV2	CASSDVVQGGKLFF	TGTGCCAGCAGTGACGTTGTACAGGGGGGAAAACTGTTTTTT
few	13	-	TRBJ1-1	TRBV30	CAWSLRMNTEAFF	TGTGCCTGGAGCCTAAGAATGAACACTGAAGCTTTCTTT
-	14	TRBD1	TRBJ1-2	TRBV4-1	CASSYGTANYGYTF	TGCGCCAGCAGCTACGGGACAGCTAACTATGGCTACACCTTC
-	13	-	TRBJ1-1	TRBV7-3	CASSSALGTEAFF	TGTGCCAGCAGCTCCGCCCTGGGCACTGAAGCTTTCTTT
-	14	TRBD1	TRBJ1-5	TRBV28	CASSRATGDQPQHF	TGTGCCAGCAGTAGAGCGACAGGGGATCAGCCCCAGCATTTT
-	15	-	TRBJ1-2	TRBV4-2	CASSQAGEDSYGYTF	TGTGCCAGCAGCCAGGCAGGGGAAGACAGCTATGGCTACACCTTC
-	10	-	TRBJ2-5	TRBV20-1	CSAVWETQYF	TGCAGTGCCGTCTGGGAGACCCAGTACTTC
-	16	TRBD1	TRBJ2-7	TRBV7-9	CASSFVAGTGGYEQYF	TGTGCCAGCAGCTTCGTAGCCGGGACAGGGGGCTACGAGCAGTACTTC
-	14	-	TRBJ1-1	TRBV27	CASSLSMAGTKAFF	TGTGCCAGCAGTTTATCGATGGCAGGAACTAAAGCTTTCTTT
-	14	TRBD2	TRBJ2-5	TRBV5-1	CASSLAGGKETQYF	TGCGCCAGCAGCTTAGCGGGGGGAAAAGAGACCCAGTACTTC
-	18	TRBD1	TRBJ1-5	TRBV4-1	CASSQTHTYGTGNQPQHF	TGCGCCAGCAGCCAGACCCATACCTACGGGACAGGCAATCAGCCCCAGCATTTT